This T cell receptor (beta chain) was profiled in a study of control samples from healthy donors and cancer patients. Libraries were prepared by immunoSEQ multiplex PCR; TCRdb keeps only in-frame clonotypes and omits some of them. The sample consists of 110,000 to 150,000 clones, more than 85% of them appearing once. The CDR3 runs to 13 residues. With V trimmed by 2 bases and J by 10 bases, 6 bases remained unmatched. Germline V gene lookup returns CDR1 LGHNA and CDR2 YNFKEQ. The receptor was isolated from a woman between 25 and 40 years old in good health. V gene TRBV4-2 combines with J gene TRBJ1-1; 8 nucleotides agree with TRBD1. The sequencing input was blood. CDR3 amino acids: CASSQRTGIAAFF. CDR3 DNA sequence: TGTGCCAGCAGCCAAAGGACAGGGATCGCAGCTTTCTTT.